The T cell receptor beta chain under discussion was sequenced for a study of glioma-infiltrating T cells after dendritic cell vaccination. The time point is: after dendritic cell vaccination, including at tumor progression/relapse. J lost 7 bases, V lost 5 bases, and 7 bases had no gene match. Germline CDR1 SGHTA, CDR2 FQGTGA. This CDR3 is built from 14 residues. Data came from immunoSEQ multiplex PCR; TCRdb stores just in-frame clones and leaves some out. The table lists more than 75,000 clones, 83% of them singletons, with roughly 6.8% in the top ten. This clonotype was obtained from a human donor with glioblastoma. This chain links TRBV7-3 with TRBJ2-1, with 8 bases aligning to TRBD1. Sequenced here: blood, sampled after dendritic cell vaccination. The CDR3 coding sequence is TGTGCCAGCAGCCCAGGGGGCCCTTCGAATGAGCAGTTCTTC. This gives the protein CASSPGGPSNEQFF.